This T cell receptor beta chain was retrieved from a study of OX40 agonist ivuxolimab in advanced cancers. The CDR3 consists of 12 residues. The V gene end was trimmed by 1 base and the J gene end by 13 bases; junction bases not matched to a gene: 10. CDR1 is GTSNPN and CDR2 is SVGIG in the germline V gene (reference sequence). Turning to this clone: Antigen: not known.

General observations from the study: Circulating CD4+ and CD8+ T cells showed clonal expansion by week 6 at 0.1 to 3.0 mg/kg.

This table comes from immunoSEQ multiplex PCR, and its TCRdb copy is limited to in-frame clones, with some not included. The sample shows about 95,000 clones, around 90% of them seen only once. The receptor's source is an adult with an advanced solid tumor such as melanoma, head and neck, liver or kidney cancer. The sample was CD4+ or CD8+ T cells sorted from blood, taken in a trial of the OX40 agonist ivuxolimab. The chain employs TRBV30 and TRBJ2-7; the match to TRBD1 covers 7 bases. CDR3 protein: CAWSAPTGAIYF. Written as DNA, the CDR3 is TGTGCCTGGAGTGCGCCCACAGGGGCCATCTACTTC.